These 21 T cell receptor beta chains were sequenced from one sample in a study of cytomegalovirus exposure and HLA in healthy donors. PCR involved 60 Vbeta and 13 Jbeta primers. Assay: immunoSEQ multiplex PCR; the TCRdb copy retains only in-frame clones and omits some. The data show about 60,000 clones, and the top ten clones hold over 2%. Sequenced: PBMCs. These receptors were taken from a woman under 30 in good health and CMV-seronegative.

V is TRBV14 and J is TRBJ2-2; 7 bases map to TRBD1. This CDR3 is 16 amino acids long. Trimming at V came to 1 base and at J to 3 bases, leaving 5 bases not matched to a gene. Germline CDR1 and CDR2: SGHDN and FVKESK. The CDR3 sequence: CASSQVRDSYTGELFF. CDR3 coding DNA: TGTGCCAGCAGCCAAGTCCGGGACAGCTACACCGGGGAGCTGTTTTTT.

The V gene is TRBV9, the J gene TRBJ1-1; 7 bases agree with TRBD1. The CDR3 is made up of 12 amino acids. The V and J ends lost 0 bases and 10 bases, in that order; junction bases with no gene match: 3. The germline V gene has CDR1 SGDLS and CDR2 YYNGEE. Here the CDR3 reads CASSVARTGAFF. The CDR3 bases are TGTGCCAGCAGCGTAGCTAGGACAGGAGCTTTCTTT.

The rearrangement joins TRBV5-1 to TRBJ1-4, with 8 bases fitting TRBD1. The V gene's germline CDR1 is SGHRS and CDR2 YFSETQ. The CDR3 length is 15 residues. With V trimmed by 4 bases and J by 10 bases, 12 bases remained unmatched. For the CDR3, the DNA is TGCGCCAGCAGCAACCCGACAGGGGCCCCCGGAAAACTGTTTTTT. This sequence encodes CASSNPTGAPGKLFF.

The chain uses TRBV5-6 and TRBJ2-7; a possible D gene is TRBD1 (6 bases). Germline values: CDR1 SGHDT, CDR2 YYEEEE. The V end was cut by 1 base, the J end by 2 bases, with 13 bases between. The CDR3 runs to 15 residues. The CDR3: CASSLLDSQAYEQYF. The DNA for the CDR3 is TGTGCCAGCAGCTTGCTGGACAGTCAGGCCTACGAGCAGTACTTC.

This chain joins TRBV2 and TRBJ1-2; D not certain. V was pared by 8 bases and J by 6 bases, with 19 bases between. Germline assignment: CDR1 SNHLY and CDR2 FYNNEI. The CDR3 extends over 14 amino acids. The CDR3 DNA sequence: TGTGCCAGCCTTACGGACGGGGTTGGCAATGGCTACACCTTC. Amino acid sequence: CASLTDGVGNGYTF.

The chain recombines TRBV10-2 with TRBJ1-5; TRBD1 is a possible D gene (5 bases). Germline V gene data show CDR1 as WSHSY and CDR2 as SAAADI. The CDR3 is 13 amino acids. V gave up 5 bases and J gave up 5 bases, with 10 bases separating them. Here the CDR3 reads CASSSTVYQPQHF. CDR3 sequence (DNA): TGCGCCAGCAGTTCGACAGTATATCAGCCCCAGCATTTT.

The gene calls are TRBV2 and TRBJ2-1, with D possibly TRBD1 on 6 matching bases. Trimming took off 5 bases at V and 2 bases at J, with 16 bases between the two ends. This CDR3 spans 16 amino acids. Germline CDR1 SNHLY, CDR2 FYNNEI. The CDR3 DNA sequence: TGTGCCAGCAGTAAAACCACAGGGTACCCCTACAATGAGCAGTTCTTC. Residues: CASSKTTGYPYNEQFF.

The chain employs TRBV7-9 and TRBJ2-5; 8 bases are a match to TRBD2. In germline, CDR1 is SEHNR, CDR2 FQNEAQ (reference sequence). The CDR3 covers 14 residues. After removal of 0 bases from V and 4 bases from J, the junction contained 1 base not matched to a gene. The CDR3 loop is CASSLATSVETQYF. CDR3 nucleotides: TGTGCCAGCAGCTTAGCGACTAGCGTAGAGACCCAGTACTTC.

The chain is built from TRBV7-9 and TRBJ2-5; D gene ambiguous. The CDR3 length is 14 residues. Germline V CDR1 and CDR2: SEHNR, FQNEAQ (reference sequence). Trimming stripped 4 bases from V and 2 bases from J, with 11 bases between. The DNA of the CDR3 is TGTGCCAGCAGCTCGAACTCCGCTCAAGAGACCCAGTACTTC. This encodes CASSSNSAQETQYF.

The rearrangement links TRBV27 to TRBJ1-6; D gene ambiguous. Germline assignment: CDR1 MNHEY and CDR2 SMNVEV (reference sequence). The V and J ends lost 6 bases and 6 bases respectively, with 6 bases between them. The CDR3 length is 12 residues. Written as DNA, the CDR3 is TGTGCCAGCAGGAGAACTAATTCACCCCTCCACTTT. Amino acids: CASRRTNSPLHF.

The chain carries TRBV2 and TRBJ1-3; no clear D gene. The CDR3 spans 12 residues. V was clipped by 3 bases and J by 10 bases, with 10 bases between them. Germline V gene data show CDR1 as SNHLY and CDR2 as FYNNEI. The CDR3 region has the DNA TGTGCCAGCAGTGATTGGCCTGGTACCATATATTTT. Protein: CASSDWPGTIYF.

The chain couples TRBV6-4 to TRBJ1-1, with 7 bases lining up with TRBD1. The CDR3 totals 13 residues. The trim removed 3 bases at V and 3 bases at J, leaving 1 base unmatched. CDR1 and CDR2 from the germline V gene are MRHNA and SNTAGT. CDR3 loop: CASSERGHTEAFF. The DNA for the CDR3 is TGTGCCAGCAGTGAAAGGGGGCACACTGAAGCTTTCTTT.

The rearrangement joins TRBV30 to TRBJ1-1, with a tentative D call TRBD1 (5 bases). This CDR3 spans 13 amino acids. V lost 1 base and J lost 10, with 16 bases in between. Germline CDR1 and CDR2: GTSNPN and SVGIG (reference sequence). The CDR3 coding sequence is TGTGCCTGGAGTGGCCGGGGGGGACGTGGAGCTTTCTTT. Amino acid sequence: CAWSGRGGRGAFF.

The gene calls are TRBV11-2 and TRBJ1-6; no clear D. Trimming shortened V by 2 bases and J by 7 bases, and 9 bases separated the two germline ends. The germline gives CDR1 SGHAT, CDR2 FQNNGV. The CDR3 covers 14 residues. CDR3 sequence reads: CASSLIPRNSPLHF. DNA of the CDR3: TGTGCCAGCAGCTTAATCCCCCGGAATTCACCCCTCCACTTT.

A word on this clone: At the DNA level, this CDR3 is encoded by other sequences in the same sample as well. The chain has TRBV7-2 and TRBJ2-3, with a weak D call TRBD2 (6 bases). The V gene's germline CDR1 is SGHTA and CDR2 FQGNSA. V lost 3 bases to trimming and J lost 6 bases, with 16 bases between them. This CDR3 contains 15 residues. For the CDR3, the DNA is TGTGCCAGCAGCTTGACGGGGAGCCGGGGGGATACGCAGTATTTT. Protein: CASSLTGSRGDTQYF.

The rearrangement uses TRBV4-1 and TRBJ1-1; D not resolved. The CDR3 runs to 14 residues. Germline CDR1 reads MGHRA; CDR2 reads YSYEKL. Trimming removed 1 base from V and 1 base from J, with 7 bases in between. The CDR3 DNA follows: TGCGCCAGCAGCCAAGCGGCAGGGAACACTGAAGCTTTCTTT. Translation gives CASSQAAGNTEAFF.

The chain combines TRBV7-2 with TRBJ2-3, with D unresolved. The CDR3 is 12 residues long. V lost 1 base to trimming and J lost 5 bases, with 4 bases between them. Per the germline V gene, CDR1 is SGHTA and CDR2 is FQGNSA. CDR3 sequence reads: CASSLGLDTQYF. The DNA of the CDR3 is TGTGCCAGCAGCTTAGGGCTAGATACGCAGTATTTT.

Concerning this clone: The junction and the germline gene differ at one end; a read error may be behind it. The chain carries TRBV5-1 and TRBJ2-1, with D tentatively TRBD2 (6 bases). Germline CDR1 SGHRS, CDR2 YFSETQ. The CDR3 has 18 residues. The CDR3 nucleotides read TGCGCCAGCAGCTTGAGGTCCGTCCGGGAGTCCTCCGACAATGAGCAGTTCTTC. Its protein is CASSLRSVRESSDNEQFF.

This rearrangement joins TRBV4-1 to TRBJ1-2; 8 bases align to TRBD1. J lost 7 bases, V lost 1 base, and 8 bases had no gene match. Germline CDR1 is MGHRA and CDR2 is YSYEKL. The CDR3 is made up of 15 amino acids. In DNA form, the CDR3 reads TGCGCCAGCAGCCAAGTGTTGGGAGACAGGGGTGGCTACACCTTC. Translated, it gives CASSQVLGDRGGYTF.

CDR3 nucleotides: TGTGCCAGCAGTGACGGCGGTAAGAGCACAGATACGCAGTATTTT. As protein: CASSDGGKSTDTQYF. The chain couples TRBV6-4 to TRBJ2-3; D not certain. The V end lost 2 bases, the J end lost 0 bases, and 9 bases lay between the germline ends. Germline CDR1 is MRHNA and CDR2 is SNTAGT. This CDR3 contains 15 residues.

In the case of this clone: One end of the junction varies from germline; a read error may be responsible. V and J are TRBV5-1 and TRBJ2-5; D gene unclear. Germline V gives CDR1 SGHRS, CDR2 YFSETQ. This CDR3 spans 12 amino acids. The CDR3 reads CASSLFQENQYF. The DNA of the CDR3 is TGCGCCAGCAGCCTGTTTCAAGAGAACCAGTACTTC.